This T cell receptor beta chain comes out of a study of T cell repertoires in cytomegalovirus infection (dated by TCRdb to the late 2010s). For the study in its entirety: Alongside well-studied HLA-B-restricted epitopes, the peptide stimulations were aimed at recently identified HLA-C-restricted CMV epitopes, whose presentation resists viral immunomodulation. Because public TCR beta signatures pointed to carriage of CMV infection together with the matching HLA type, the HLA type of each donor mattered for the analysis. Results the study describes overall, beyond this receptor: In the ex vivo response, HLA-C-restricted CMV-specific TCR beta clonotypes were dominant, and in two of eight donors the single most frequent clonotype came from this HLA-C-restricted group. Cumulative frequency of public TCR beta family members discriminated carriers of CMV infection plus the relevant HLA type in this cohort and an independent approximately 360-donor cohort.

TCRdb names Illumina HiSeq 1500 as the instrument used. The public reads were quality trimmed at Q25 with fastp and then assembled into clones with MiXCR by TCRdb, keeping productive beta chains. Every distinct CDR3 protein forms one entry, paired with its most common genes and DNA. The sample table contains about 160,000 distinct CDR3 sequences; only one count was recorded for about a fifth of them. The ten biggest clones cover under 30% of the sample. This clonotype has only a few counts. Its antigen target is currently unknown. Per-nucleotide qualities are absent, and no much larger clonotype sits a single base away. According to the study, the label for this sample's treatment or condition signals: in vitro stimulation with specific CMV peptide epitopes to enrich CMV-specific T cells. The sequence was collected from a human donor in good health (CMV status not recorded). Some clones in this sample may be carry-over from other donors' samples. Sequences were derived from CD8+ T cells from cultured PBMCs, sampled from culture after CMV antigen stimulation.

The CDR3 reads as follows: CASSPRGGSTDTQYF. In nucleotide form, the sequence is TGTGCCAGCAGCCCCAGGGGTGGTAGCACAGATACGCAGTATTTT. The chain joins TRBV7-2 to TRBJ2-3; possibly the D gene is TRBD1, per 6 matching bases. V is pared back by 5 bases and J by 0 bases, with 12 bases lying between the germline termini. Including cysteine and phenylalanine, the CDR3 has 15 amino acids. The sequence is cut down to CDR3 DNA, 45 bases in frame from base 1. Based on the germline V gene, the CDR1 and CDR2 sequences are SGHTA and FQGNSA.